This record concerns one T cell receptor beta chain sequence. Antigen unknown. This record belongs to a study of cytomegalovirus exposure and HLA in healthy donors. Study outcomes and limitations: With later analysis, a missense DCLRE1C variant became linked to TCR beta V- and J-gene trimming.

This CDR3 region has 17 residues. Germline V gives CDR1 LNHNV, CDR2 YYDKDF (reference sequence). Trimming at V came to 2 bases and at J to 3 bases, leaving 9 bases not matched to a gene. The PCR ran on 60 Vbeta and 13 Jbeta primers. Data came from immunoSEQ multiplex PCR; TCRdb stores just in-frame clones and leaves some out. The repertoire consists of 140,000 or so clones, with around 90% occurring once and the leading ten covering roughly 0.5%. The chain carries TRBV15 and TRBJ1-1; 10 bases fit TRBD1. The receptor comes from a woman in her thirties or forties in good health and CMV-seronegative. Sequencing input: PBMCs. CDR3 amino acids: CATSRPTGGLLDTEAFF. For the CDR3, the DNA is TGTGCCACCAGCAGACCGACAGGGGGCTTGTTAGACACTGAAGCTTTCTTT. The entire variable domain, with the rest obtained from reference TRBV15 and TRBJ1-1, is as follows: DAMVIQNPRYQVTQFGKPVTLSCSQTLNHNVMYWYQQKSSQAPKLLFHYYDKDFNNEADTPDNFQSRRPNTSFCFLDIRSPGLGDTAMYLCATSRPTGGLLDTEAFFGQGTRLTVV.